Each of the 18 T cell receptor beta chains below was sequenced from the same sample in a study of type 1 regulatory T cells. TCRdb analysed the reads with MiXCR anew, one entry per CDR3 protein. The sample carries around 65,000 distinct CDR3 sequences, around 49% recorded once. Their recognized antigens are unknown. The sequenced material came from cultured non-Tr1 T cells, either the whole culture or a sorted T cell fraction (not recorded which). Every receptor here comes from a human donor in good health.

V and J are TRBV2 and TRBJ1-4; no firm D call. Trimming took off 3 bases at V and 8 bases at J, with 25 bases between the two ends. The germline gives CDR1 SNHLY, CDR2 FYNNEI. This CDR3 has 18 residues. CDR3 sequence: CASSDLWLNNPREEKLFF. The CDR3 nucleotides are TGTGCCAGCAGTGACCTTTGGCTCAACAACCCTAGGGAAGAAAAACTGTTTTTT. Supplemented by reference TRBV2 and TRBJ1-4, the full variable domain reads EPEVTQTPSHQVTQMGQEVILRCVPISNHLYFYWYRQILGQKVEFLVSFYNNEISEKSEIFDDQFSVERPDGSNFTLKIRSTKLEDSAMYFCASSDLWLNNPREEKLFFGSGTQLSVL.

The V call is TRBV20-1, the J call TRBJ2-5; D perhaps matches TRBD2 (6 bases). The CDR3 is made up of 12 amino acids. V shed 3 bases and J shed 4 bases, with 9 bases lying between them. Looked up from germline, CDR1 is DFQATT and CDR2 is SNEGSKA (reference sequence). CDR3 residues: CSASVGGETQYF. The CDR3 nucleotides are TGCAGTGCTAGCGTGGGGGGAGAGACCCAGTACTTC.

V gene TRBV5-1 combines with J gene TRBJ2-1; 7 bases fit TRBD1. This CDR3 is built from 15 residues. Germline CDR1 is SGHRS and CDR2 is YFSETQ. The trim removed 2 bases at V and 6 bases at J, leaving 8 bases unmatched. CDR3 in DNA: TGCGCCAGCAGCTTATTTGACAGGGTGGGCAATGAGCAGTTCTTC. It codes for CASSLFDRVGNEQFF.

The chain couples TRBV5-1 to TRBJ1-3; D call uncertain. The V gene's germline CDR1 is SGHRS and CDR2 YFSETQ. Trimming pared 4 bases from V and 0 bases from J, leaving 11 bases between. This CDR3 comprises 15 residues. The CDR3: CASSHGRSSGNTIYF. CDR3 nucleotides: TGCGCCAGCAGCCACGGACGCAGCTCTGGAAACACCATATATTTT.

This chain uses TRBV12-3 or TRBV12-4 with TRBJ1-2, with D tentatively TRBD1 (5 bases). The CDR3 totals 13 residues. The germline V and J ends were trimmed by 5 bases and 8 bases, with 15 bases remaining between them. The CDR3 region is CASSSRDPSGYTF. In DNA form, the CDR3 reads TGTGCCAGCAGTAGCCGGGACCCCTCGGGCTACACCTTC.

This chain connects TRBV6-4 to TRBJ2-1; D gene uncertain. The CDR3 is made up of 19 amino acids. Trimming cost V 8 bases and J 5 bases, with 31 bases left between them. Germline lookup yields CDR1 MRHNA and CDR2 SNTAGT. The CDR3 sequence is CASAPGLYALGFTNNEQFF. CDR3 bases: TGTGCCAGCGCCCCGGGCCTTTACGCTTTAGGTTTTACAAACAATGAGCAGTTCTTC.

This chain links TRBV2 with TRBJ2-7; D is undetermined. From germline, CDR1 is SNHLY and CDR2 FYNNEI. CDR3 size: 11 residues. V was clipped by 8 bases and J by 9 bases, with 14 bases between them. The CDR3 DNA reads TGTGCCAGCTCAGAAACCCGTCGGCAGTACTTC. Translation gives CASSETRRQYF.

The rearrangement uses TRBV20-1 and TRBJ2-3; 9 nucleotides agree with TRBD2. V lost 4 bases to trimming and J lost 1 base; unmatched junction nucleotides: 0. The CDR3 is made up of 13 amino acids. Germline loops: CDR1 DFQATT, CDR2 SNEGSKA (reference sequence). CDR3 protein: CSAIAGGTDTQYF. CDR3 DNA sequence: TGCAGTGCTATAGCGGGGGGCACAGATACGCAGTATTTT.

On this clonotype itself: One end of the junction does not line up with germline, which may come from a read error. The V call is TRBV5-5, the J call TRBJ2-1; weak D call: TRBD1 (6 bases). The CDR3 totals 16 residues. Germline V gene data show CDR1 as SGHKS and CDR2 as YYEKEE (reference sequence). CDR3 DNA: TGCGCCAGCAGCTCGGCCTATACAGGGCTTTACAATGAGCAGTTCTTC. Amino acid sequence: CASSSAYTGLYNEQFF.

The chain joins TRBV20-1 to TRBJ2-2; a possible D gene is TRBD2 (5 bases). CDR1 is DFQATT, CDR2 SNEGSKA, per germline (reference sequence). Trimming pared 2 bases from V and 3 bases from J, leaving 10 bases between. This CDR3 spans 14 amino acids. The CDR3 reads CSARSGFDTGELFF. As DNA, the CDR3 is TGCAGTGCTAGAAGCGGTTTCGACACCGGGGAGCTGTTTTTT.

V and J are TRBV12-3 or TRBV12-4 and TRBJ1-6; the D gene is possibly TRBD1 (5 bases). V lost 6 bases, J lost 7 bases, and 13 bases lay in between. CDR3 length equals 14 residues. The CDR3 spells CASSEGLANSPLHF. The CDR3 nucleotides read TGTGCCAGCAGCGAGGGACTGGCAAATTCACCCCTCCACTTT.

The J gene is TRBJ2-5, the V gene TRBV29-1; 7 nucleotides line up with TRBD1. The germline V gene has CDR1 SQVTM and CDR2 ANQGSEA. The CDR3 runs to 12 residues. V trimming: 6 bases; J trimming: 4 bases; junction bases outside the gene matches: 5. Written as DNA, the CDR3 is TGCAGCGTACAGACAGGGATAGAGACCCAGTACTTC. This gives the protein CSVQTGIETQYF.

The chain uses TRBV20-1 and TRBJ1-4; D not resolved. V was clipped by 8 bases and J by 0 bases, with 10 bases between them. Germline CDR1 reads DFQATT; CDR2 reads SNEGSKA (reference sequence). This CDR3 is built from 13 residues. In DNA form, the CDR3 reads TGCAGTACCACCCCCTCAACTAATGAAAAACTGTTTTTT. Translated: CSTTPSTNEKLFF.

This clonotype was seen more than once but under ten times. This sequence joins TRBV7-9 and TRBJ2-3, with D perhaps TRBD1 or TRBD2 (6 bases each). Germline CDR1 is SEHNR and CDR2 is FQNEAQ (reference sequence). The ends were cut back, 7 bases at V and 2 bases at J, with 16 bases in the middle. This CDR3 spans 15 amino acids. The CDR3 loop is CASTYSPGATDTQYF. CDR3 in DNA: TGTGCCAGCACCTACTCTCCGGGGGCCACAGATACGCAGTATTTT.

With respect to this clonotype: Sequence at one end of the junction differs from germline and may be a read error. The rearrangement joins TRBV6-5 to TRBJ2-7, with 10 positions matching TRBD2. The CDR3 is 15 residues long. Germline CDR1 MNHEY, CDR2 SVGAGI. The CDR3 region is CASRLTSGHPYERYF. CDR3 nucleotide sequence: TGTGCCAGCAGGTTGACTAGCGGGCACCCCTACGAGCGGTACTTC.

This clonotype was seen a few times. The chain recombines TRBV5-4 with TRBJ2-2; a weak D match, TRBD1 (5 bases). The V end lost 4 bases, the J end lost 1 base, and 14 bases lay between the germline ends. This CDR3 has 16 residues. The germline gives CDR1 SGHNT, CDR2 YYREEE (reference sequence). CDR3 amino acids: CASSPRAGMNTGELFF. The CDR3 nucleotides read TGTGCCAGCAGCCCCAGGGCTGGGATGAACACCGGGGAGCTGTTTTTT.

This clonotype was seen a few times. The CDR3 loop reads CSAPVGLEEGVGNTIYF. Here the CDR3 DNA reads TGCAGTGCGCCGGTGGGGCTAGAAGAAGGGGTCGGAAACACCATATATTTT. The V and J genes are TRBV20-1 and TRBJ1-3, with D perhaps TRBD1 (5 bases). CDR1 is DFQATT and CDR2 is SNEGSKA in the germline V gene (reference sequence). V lost 6 bases to trimming and J lost 4 bases, with 25 bases between them. The CDR3 is 17 amino acids.

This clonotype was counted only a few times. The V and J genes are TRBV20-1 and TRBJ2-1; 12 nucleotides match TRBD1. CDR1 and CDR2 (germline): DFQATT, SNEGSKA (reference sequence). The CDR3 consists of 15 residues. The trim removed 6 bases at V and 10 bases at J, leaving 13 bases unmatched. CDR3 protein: CSAGGTGGWFEEQFF. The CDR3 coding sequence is TGCAGTGCCGGGGGGACAGGGGGCTGGTTTGAAGAGCAGTTCTTC.